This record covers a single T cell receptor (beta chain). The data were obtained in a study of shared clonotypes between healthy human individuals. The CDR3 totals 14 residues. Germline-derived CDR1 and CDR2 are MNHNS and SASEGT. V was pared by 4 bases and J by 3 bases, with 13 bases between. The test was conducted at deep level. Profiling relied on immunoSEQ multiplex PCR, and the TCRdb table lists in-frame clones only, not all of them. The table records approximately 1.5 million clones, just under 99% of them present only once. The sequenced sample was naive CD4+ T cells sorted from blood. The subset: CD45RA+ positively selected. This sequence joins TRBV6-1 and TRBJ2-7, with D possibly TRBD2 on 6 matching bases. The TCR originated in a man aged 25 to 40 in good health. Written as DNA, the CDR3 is TGTGCCAGCAGTGTGGGACTTAACCTCTACGAGCAGTACTTC. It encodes CASSVGLNLYEQYF.